This is a list of T cell receptor beta chains from one sample in a study of patients and donors after allogeneic stem cell transplantation. TCRdb reprocessed the RT-PCR reads via MiXCR and lists one record per CDR3 protein. Among tens of thousands of distinct CDR3 sequences listed, roughly 48% were seen once. Sequenced material: blood, either unsorted or a sorted T cell fraction (not recorded which). The origin of the receptors is a human donor who was either an allogeneic HSCT recipient or a stem cell or donor lymphocyte infusion donor (not recorded which). It is not recorded whose cells these are; they may come from a transplant donor. Both conserved end residues are part of each CDR3. The order of the fields is J gene, clone size, D gene, V gene, CDR3 DNA, CDR3 protein. D genes are given only for firm matches. The size entry is marked missing in some rows and otherwise reads once, few, many or a size class.

>TRBJ2-1|-|TRBD2|TRBV5-1
TGCGCCAGCAGCTTTGCTAGCGGGACCTACAATGAGCAGTTCTTC
CASSFASGTYNEQFF
>TRBJ1-2|few|-|TRBV27
TGTGCCAGCAGAAGTATTCCCGGCTATGGCTACACCTTC
CASRSIPGYGYTF
>TRBJ1-3|-|-|TRBV7-2
TGTGCCAGCAGCCCGCATACAAGTTCCTCTGGAAACACCATATATTTT
CASSPHTSSSGNTIYF
>TRBJ1-5|-|-|TRBV15
TGTGCCACCAGCAGAGAGAAGGGGAGCAATCAGCCCCAGCATTTT
CATSREKGSNQPQHF
>TRBJ1-5|-|-|TRBV28
TGTGCCAGCATTGGGGTAAATCAGCCCCAGCATTTT
CASIGVNQPQHF
>TRBJ1-5|-|-|TRBV19
TGTGCCAGTAGTATATTCGGGGCACACAATCAGCCCCAGCATTTT
CASSIFGAHNQPQHF
>TRBJ1-1|-|-|TRBV7-2
TGTGCCAGCGACTTTGGGGGGGCAACGTTTGAAGCTTTCTTT
CASDFGGATFEAFF
>TRBJ2-7|-|-|TRBV5-1
TGCGCCAGCAGCTTGGCCCAGGACATCGACGAGCAGTACTTC
CASSLAQDIDEQYF
>TRBJ1-4|-|TRBD1|TRBV20-1
TGCAGTGCAGATCCGGGACAGGGGGACGAAAAACTGTTTTTT
CSADPGQGDEKLFF
>TRBJ1-1|-|-|TRBV6-6
TGTGCCAGCAGTACAGCGAACACTGAAGCTTTCTTT
CASSTANTEAFF
>TRBJ2-1|once|-|TRBV7-6
TGTGCCAGCAGCTTAGCGAGGACCTACAATGAGCAGTTCTTC
CASSLARTYNEQFF
>TRBJ1-4|-|-|TRBV5-1
TGCGCCAGCAGCTCGGGACGGCTCAATGAAAAACTGTTTTTT
CASSSGRLNEKLFF
>TRBJ2-1|-|-|TRBV6-2/TRBV6-3
TGTGCCAGCAGTTACTCGAGATCTAGGTGGAATGAGCAGTTCTTC
CASSYSRSRWNEQFF
>TRBJ2-7|-|-|TRBV27
TGTGCCAGCAGGGCTAGTCGCGAGCAGTACTTC
CASRASREQYF
>TRBJ1-5|-|-|TRBV12-3/TRBV12-4
TGTGCCAGCTCGGCCGGCGATAGCAATCAGCCCCAGCATTTT
CASSAGDSNQPQHF
>TRBJ1-2|few|TRBD1|TRBV25-1
TGTGCCAGCAGTGACTCAGACAGGGGCTATGGCTACACCTTC
CASSDSDRGYGYTF
>TRBJ1-5|-|-|TRBV4-3
TGCGCCAGCAGACCTTCGACCGGTAGCAATCAGCCCCAGCATTTT
CASRPSTGSNQPQHF
>TRBJ1-1|-|-|TRBV27
TGTGCCAGCAGTTTAGGGGTCCGGGGGCCCACTGAAGCTTTCTTT
CASSLGVRGPTEAFF
>TRBJ1-2|-|-|TRBV30
TGTGCCTGGAGCGTGGACAGCCCTAGCAGCTATGGCTACACCTTC
CAWSVDSPSSYGYTF
>TRBJ2-1|-|-|TRBV28
TGTGCCAGCAGTTCAACAGGCCTGCTGGGGCAGTTCTTC
CASSSTGLLGQFF
>TRBJ1-3|-|-|TRBV6-1
TGTGCCAGCAGCTATGGGGCAGCCTCTTCTGGAAACACCATATATTTT
CASSYGAASSGNTIYF
>TRBJ1-2|few|-|TRBV25-1
TGTGCCAGCAGTGAAAAGGGTCGTGGCTACACCTTC
CASSEKGRGYTF
>TRBJ1-2|-|TRBD1|TRBV30
TGTGCCTGGGGTAGGGACAGGACTTATGGCTACACCTTC
CAWGRDRTYGYTF
>TRBJ1-2|-|TRBD1|TRBV4-2
TGTGCCAGCAGCCCCGGGACAGACCAGCACTATGGCTACACCTTC
CASSPGTDQHYGYTF
>TRBJ1-6|-|-|TRBV3-1
TGTGCCAGCAGCCAAGTACGGAATTCACCCCTCCACTTT
CASSQVRNSPLHF
>TRBJ1-6|-|TRBD1|TRBV5-1
TGCGCCAGCAGCTTTGGGACAGATAATTCACCCCTCCACTTT
CASSFGTDNSPLHF
>TRBJ1-4|few|-|TRBV15
TGTGCCACCAGCAGGTCTGGGACGGACCAAAAACTGTTTTTT
CATSRSGTDQKLFF
>TRBJ1-1|few|-|TRBV7-2
TGTGCCAGCAGCTTAGCGTTTCTAAACACTGAAGCTTTCTTT
CASSLAFLNTEAFF
>TRBJ1-4|-|TRBD1|TRBV6-1
TGTGCCAGCAGTCCAACAGGGGATGCGGGAAAACTGTTTTTT
CASSPTGDAGKLFF
>TRBJ1-2|-|TRBD1|TRBV7-2
TGTGCCAGCAGCGACGAGGGACAGGGGAAAGTCCGCGGCTACACCTTC
CASSDEGQGKVRGYTF
>TRBJ1-2|few|TRBD1|TRBV12-3/TRBV12-4
TGTGCCAGCAGACCTAGTGGACAGGGGGTCTATGGCTACACCTTC
CASRPSGQGVYGYTF
>TRBJ1-6|once|TRBD1|TRBV4-1
TGCGCCAGCAGCCAAGATCATGGCAGGGGGAATAAGAATTCACCCCTCCACTTT
CASSQDHGRGNKNSPLHF
>TRBJ1-2|-|-|TRBV13
TGTGCCAGCAGCGACAACTATGGCTACACCTTC
CASSDNYGYTF
>TRBJ1-1|few|-|TRBV4-3
TGCGCCAGCAGCCAGGCTCGGGCCCCGAACACTGAAGCTTTCTTT
CASSQARAPNTEAFF
>TRBJ2-7|many|-|TRBV27
TGTGCCAGCAGTTTGGGACGGATAAGCTCCTACGAGCAGTACTTC
CASSLGRISSYEQYF
>TRBJ2-3|-|-|TRBV5-1
TGCGCCAGCAGCTTCTCCGGCACAGATACGCAGTATTTT
CASSFSGTDTQYF
>TRBJ1-2|-|-|TRBV9
TGTGCCAGCAGCGACGGAGCTAACTATGGCTACACCTTC
CASSDGANYGYTF
>TRBJ2-7|-|-|TRBV12-3/TRBV12-4
TGTGCCAGCAGTTTAGATGGTTACGGATCCTACGAGCAGTACTTC
CASSLDGYGSYEQYF
>TRBJ1-5|few|-|TRBV7-2
TGTGCCAGCAGCTTGTCTCGACAGAGCAATCAGCCCCAGCATTTT
CASSLSRQSNQPQHF
>TRBJ1-2|few|-|TRBV5-1
TGCGCCAGCAGCTTCCAGGGGCACGGCTACACCTTC
CASSFQGHGYTF
>TRBJ2-7|many|-|TRBV4-1
TGCGCCAGCAGCCAAGGGGCCACTGAGGACGAGCAGTACTTC
CASSQGATEDEQYF
>TRBJ1-1|-|TRBD1|TRBV14
TGTGCCAGCAGCCAATCCGGACAGGGCACTGAAGCTTTCTTT
CASSQSGQGTEAFF
>TRBJ1-2|-|-|TRBV7-9
TGTGCCAGCAGCTTACTAAGGGACGGCTACACCTTC
CASSLLRDGYTF
>TRBJ1-4|-|-|TRBV20-1
TGCAGTGCTAGACCCCACGGAGTTAATGAAAAACTGTTTTTT
CSARPHGVNEKLFF